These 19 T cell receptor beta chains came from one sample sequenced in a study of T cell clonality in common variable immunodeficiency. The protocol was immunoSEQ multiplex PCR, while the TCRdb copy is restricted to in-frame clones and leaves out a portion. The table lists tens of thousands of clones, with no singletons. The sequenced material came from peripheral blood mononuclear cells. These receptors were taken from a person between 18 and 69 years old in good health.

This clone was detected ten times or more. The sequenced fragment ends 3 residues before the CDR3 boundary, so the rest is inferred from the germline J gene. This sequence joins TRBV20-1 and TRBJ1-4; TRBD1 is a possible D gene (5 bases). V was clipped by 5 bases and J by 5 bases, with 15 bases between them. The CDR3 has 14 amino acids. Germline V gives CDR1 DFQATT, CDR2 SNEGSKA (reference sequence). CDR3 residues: CSAVTSSGNEKLFF. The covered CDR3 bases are TGCAGTGCTGTCACCTCATCAGGGAATGAAAAA.

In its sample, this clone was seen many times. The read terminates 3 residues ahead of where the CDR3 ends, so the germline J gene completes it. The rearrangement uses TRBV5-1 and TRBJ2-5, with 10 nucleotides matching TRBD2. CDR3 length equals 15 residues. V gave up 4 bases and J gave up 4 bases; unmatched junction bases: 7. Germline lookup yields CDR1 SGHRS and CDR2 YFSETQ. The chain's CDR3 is CASSTTSGTVETQYF. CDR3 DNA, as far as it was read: TGCGCCAGCAGCACAACTAGCGGGACGGTAGAGACC.

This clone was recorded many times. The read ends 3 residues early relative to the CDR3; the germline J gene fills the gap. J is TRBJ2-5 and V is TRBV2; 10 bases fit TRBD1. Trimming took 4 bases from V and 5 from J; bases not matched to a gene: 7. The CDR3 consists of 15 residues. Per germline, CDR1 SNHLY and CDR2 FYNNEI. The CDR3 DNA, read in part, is TGTGCCAGCAGTGCAGACGGGACAGGGGCGGAGACC. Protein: CASSADGTGAET. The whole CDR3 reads CASSADGTGAETQYF. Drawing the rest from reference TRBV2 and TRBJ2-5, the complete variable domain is EPEVTQTPSHQVTQMGQEVILRCVPISNHLYFYWYRQILGQKVEFLVSFYNNEISEKSEIFDDQFSVERPDGSNFTLKIRSTKLEDSAMYFCASSADGTGAETQYFGPGTRLLVL.

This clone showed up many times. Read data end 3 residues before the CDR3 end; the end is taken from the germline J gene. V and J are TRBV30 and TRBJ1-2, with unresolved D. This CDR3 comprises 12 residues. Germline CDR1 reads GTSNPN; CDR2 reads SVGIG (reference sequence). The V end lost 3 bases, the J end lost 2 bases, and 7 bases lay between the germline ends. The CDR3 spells CAWRATNYGYTF. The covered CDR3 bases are TGTGCCTGGAGGGCGACAAACTATGGC. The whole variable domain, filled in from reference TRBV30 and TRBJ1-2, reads SQTIHQWPATLVQPVGSPLSLECTVEGTSNPNLYWYRQAAGRGLQLLFYSVGIGQISSEVPQNLSASRPQDRQFILSSKKLLLSDSGFYLCAWRATNYGYTFGSGTRLTVV.

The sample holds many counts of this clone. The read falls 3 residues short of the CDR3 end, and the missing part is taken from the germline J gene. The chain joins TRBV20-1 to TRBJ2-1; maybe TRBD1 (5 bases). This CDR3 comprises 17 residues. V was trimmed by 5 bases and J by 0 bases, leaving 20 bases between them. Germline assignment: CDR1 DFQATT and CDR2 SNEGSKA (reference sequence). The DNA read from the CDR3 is TGCAGTGCTCTAAAAGATATTACAGACAGCTCCTACAATGAG. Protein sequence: CSALKDITDSSYNE. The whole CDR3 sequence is CSALKDITDSSYNEQFF.

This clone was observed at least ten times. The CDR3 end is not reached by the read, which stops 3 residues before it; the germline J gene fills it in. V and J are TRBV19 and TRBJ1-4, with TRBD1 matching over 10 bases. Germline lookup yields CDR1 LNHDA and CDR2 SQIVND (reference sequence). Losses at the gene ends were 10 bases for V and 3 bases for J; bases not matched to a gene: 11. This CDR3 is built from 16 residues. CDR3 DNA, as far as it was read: TGTGCCACCAAGGGACAGGGGCAGGTTCCTAATGAAAAA. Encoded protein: CATKGQGQVPNEK. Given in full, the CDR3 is CATKGQGQVPNEKLFF.

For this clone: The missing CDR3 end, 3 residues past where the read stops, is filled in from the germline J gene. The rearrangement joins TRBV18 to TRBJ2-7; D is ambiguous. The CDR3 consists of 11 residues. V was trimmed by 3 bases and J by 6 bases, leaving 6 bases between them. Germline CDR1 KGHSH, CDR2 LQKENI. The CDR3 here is CASSPYPEQYF. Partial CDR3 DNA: TGTGCCAGCTCACCCTACCCCGAG.

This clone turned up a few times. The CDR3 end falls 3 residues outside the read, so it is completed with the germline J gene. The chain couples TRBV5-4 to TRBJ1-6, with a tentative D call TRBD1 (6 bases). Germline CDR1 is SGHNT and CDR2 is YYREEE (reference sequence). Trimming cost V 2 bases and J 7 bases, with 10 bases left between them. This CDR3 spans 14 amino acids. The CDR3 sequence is CASSLDRRNSPLHF. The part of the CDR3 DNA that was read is TGTGCCAGCAGCTTAGACAGGCGCAATTCACCC.

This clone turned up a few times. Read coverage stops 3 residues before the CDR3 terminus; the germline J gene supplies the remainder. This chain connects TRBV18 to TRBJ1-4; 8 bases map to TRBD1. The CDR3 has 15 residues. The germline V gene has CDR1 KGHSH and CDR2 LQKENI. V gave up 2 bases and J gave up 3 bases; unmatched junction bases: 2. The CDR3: CASSPDRGANEKLFF. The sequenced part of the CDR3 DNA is TGTGCCAGCTCACCAGACAGGGGCGCTAATGAAAAA.

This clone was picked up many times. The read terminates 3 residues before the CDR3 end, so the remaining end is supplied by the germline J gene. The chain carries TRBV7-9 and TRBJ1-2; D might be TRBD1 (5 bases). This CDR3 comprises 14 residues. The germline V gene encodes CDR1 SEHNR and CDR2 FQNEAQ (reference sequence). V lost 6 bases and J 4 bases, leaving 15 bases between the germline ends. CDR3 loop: CASRAVDTTYGYTF. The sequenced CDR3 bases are TGTGCCAGCAGGGCGGTGGACACGACCTATGGC.

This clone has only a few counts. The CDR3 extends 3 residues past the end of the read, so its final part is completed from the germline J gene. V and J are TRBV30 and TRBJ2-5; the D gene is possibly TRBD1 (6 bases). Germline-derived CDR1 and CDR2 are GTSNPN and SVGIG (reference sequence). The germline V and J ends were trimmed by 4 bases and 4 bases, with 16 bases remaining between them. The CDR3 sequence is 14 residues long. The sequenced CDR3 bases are TGTGCCTGGAAGCAGGGGTCGCCCTCAGAGACC. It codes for CAWKQGSPSET. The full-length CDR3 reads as CAWKQGSPSETQYF.

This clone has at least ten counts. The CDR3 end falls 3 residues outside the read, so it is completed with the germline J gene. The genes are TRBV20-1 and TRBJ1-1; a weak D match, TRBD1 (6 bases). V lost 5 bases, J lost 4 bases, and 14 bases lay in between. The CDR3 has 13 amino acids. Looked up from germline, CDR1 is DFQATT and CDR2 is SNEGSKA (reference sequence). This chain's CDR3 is CSAVKNRATEAFF. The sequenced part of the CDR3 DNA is TGCAGTGCTGTAAAGAACAGGGCCACTGAA.

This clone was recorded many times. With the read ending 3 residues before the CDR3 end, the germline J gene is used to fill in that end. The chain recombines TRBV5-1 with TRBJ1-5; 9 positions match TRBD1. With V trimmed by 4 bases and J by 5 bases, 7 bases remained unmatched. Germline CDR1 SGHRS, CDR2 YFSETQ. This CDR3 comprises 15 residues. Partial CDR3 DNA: TGCGCCAGCAGCCTTACTACAGGGGGCCATCAGCCC. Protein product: CASSLTTGGHQP. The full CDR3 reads CASSLTTGGHQPQHF.

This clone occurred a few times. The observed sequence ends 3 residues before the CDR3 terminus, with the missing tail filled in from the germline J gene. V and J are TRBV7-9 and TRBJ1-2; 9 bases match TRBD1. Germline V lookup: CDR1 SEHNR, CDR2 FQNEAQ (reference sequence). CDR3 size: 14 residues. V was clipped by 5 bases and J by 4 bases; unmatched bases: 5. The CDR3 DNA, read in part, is TGTGCCAGCAGCCCGGGACAGGGCGCCTATGGC. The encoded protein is CASSPGQGAYG. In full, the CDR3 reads CASSPGQGAYGYTF.

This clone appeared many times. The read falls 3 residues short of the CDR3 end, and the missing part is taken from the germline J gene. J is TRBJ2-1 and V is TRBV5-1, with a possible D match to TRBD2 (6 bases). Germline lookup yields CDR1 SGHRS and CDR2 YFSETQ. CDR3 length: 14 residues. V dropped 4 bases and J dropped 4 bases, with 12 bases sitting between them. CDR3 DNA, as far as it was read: TGCGCCAGCAGCGCTCCGGGACTTTACAATGAG. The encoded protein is CASSAPGLYNE. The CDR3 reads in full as CASSAPGLYNEQFF.

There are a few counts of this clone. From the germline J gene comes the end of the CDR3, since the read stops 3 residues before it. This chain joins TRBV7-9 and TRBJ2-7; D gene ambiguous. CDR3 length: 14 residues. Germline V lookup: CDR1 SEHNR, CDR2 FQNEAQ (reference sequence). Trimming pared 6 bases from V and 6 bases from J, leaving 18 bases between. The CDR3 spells CASSNLKGWPEQYF. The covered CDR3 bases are TGTGCCAGCAGTAACCTCAAAGGGTGGCCCGAG.

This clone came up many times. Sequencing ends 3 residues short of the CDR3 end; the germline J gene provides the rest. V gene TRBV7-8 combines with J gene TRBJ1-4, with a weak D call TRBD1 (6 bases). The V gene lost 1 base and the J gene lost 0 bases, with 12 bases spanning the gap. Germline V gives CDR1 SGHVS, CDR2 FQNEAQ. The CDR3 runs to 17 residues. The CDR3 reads CASSLVIGGATNEKLFF. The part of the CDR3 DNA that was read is TGTGCCAGCAGCTTAGTTATAGGGGGGGCAACTAATGAAAAA.

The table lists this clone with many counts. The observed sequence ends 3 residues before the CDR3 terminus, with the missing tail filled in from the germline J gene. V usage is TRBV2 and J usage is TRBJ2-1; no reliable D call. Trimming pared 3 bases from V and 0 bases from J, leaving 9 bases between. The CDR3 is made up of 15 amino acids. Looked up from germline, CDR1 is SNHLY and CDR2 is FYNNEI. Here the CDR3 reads CASSEGFSSYNEQFF. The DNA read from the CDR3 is TGTGCCAGCAGTGAGGGCTTTAGCTCCTACAATGAG.

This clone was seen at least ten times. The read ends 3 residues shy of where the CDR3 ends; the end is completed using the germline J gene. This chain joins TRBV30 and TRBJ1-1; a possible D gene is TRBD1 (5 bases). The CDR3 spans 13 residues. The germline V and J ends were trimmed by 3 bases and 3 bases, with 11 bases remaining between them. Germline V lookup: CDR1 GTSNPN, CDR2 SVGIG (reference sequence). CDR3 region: CAWRLQGYTEAFF. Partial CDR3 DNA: TGTGCCTGGAGACTCCAGGGTTACACTGAA.